Reported below is one T cell receptor beta chain. The antigen is not known. The germline V gene has CDR1 GTSNPN and CDR2 SVGIG (reference sequence). CDR3 length: 15 residues. Unmatched junction bases numbered 5, after V lost 0 bases and J lost 1 base. This sample is drawn from a study of CD8+ T cells in alopecia areata. Study context: Treated patients were given 5 to 10 mg oral tofacitinib twice daily.

cDNA reverse transcribed from extracted RNA served as the sequencing template. Generated by immunoSEQ multiplex PCR, the TCRdb table keeps only in-frame clones and is missing some. This sample carries roughly 280,000 clones, about three fifths of them seen once, and the ten largest clones take 0.8% to 1%. Study results and limitations: Amid tofacitinib therapy, many expanded lesional clones stayed present in scalp and blood. Scalp sequencing captures resident alphabeta T cells of normal skin too. Tofacitinib produced a significant decrease in scalp clonality and in expanded CD8+ clones among the top 100.

Treatment noted: oral pan-JAK inhibitor, 5-10 mg twice daily. The sample in question was CD4+ T cells sorted from blood, obtained at week 52, from a patient treated with tofacitinib. V gene TRBV30 combines with J gene TRBJ2-5; 7 bases fit TRBD2. The receptor was derived from a human donor with alopecia areata. The CDR3 DNA reads as TGTGCCTGGAGTGTACCTAGCGGACTCCAAGAGACCCAGTACTTC. This gives the protein CAWSVPSGLQETQYF.